The 2 T cell receptor beta chains below come from one sample, sequenced in a study of T-cell reconstitution after alpha-beta-depleted transplantation in children. Preparation of the TCRbeta library used unique molecular identifiers. TCRdb called the PCR reads again in MiXCR, with one record for every CDR3 protein. The data show about 980,000 distinct CDR3 sequences, about 31% seen once. Material: PBMCs, mostly from graft donor cells, obtained 360 days after TCRalphabeta/CD19-depleted stem cell transplant. The receptors originated from a boy younger than two who had a stem cell transplant for SCID, so the T cells may come from the graft donor.

The chain's CDR3 is CASSVPDTNQPQHF. DNA for the CDR3: TGTGCCAGCAGTGTTCCGGATACCAATCAGCCCCAGCATTTT. The chain recombines TRBV2 with TRBJ1-5; D is undetermined. Per germline, CDR1 SNHLY and CDR2 FYNNEI. V shed 4 bases and J shed 3 bases, with 10 bases lying between them. This CDR3 has 14 amino acids. The complete variable domain, with remaining parts taken from reference TRBV2 and TRBJ1-5, reads EPEVTQTPSHQVTQMGQEVILRCVPISNHLYFYWYRQILGQKVEFLVSFYNNEISEKSEIFDDQFSVERPDGSNFTLKIRSTKLEDSAMYFCASSVPDTNQPQHFGDGTRLSIL.

This clonotype was seen repeatedly, ten times or more. At one boundary the junction diverges from the germline segment, which might be a read error. The chain joins TRBV5-5 to TRBJ2-6, with D unclear. This CDR3 spans 14 amino acids. In germline, CDR1 is SGHKS, CDR2 YYEKEE (reference sequence). Written as DNA, the CDR3 is TGCGCCAGCAGCTTGGGGACTGGGGCCAACGTCCTGACTTTC. This codes for CASSLGTGANVLTF.